This T cell receptor (beta chain) was identified in a study of radiotherapy plus CTLA-4 blockade in lung cancer. Study details: Patients showed objective responses in 15% to 20% of cases, and disease control was achieved by about 30%. Points from the study as a whole: Response was reportedly best predicted by early blood T cell clone dynamics, with interferon-beta.

The protocol was immunoSEQ multiplex PCR, while the TCRdb copy is restricted to in-frame clones and leaves out a portion. The data show tens of thousands of clones, more than 75% seen once. The germline CDR1 and CDR2 sequences are MGHRA and YSYEKL. Trimming shortened V by 1 base and J by 5 bases, and 11 bases separated the two germline ends. The CDR3 consists of 14 residues. Details on this clone: Its antigen remains unidentified.

This material consisted of peripheral blood, taken from a patient treated with radiotherapy plus ipilimumab. This sequence originates from a human donor with non-small cell lung cancer that progressed on radiotherapy plus ipilimumab. The chain joins TRBV4-1 to TRBJ1-2, with D maybe TRBD1 (5 bases). CDR3 DNA: TGCGCCAGCAGCCAAGGTTCAGGGAGATATGGCTACACCTTC. Its translation is CASSQGSGRYGYTF.